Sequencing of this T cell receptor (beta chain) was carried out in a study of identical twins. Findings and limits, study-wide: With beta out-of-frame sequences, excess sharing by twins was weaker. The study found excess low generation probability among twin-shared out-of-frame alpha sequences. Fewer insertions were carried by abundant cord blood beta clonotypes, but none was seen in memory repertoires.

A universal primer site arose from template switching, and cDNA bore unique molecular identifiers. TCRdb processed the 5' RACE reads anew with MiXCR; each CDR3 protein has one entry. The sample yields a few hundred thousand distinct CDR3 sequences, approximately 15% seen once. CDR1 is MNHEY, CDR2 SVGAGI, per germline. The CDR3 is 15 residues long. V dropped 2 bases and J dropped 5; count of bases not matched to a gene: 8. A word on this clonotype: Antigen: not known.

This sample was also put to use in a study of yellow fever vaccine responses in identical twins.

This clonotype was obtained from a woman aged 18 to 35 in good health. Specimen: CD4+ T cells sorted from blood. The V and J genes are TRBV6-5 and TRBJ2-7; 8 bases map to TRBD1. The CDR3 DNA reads TGTGCCAGCAGTTACGAAAGGACAGGGTTAGACGAGCAGTACTTC. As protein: CASSYERTGLDEQYF.